This TCR beta chain is from a study of Graves' ophthalmopathy and Graves' hyperthyroidism. Overall study context: The stable label applied to hyperthyroidism with no ophthalmopathy within 18 months of follow-up. Findings and caveats of the study: The model predicted ophthalmopathy progression with roughly 71% sensitivity and 72.22% specificity.

RNA transcripts served as template for amplifying TCR beta CDR3 sequences. A first-round RT-PCR used HTBI primers, followed by a second-round multiplex PCR. TCRdb independently ran MiXCR on the multiplex PCR reads; one entry per CDR3 protein. The sample yields 500,000 to 700,000 distinct CDR3 sequences, 39% seen once. No donor had other autoimmune disease, uncontrolled infection, pregnancy or lactation. Serum thyroxine and TRAb, along with clinical symptoms, thyroid ultrasound and orbital computed tomography, were what diagnosis relied on. This clonotype was counted many times. The antigen remains unidentified. V was cut by 1 base and J by 4 bases, with 17 bases left in between. The germline V gene encodes CDR1 SGHDT and CDR2 YYEEEE. CDR3 size: 16 residues.

The clonotype comes from an adult man with Graves' hyperthyroidism. This chain uses TRBV5-6 with TRBJ1-1; the D is unclear. Sequencing input: peripheral blood or thyroid tissue (not recorded which). CDR3 protein: CASSLSQEVGVTEAFF. CDR3 bases: TGTGCCAGCAGCTTGAGTCAGGAGGTGGGAGTCACTGAAGCTTTCTTT.